The 10 T cell receptor beta chains reported below all come from one sample, sequenced in a study of T-cell reconstitution after alpha-beta-depleted transplantation in children. Unique molecular identifiers were built into the TCRbeta library. MiXCR, run by TCRdb on the PCR reads, gives a single entry per CDR3 protein. Altogether about 500,000 distinct CDR3 sequences are present, about 30% being singletons, with the ten largest covering more than 2%. The material was PBMCs from the stem cell graft donor, obtained from the stem cell graft. The receptors here all came from a human donor who donated a stem cell graft to a child with aplastic anemia.

The rearrangement links TRBV11-2 to TRBJ2-1; 8 nucleotides line up with TRBD2. Losses at the gene ends were 5 bases for V and 6 bases for J; bases not matched to a gene: 9. Germline values: CDR1 SGHAT, CDR2 FQNNGV. This CDR3 comprises 15 residues. The CDR3 here is CASSPFGGALNEQFF. The CDR3 region has the DNA TGTGCCAGCAGCCCCTTCGGGGGGGCGCTCAATGAGCAGTTCTTC.

This clonotype was seen just once. The V call is TRBV7-2, the J call TRBJ1-2; D gene ambiguous. Between the trimmed V and J ends, which lost 5 bases and 3 bases, there was a span of 16 bases. CDR1 is SGHTA, CDR2 FQGNSA, per germline. The CDR3 is 15 amino acids. The CDR3 DNA sequence: TGTGCCAGCAGCCCAACGGACTTCGGACACTATGGCTACACCTTC. It codes for CASSPTDFGHYGYTF. Complete variable domain (other parts from reference TRBV7-2 and TRBJ1-2): GAGVSQSPSNKVTEKGKDVELRCDPISGHTALYWYRQSLGQGLEFLIYFQGNSAPDKSGLPSDRFSAERTGGSVSTLTIQRTQQEDSAVYLCASSPTDFGHYGYTFGSGTRLTVV.

This clonotype has a single count. The J gene is TRBJ2-4, the V gene TRBV18, with D perhaps being TRBD1 or TRBD2 (5 bases each). Germline-derived CDR1 and CDR2 are KGHSH and LQKENI. The CDR3 is 16 amino acids. Trimming cost V 6 bases and J 4 bases, with 19 bases left between them. CDR3 amino acids: CASSQPGDRGKNIQYF. CDR3 DNA: TGTGCCAGCTCCCAACCCGGGGACCGGGGAAAAAACATTCAGTACTTC.

This clonotype showed up just a few times. CDR3 in amino acids: CSASLSGGGRPSVFF. The CDR3 DNA follows: TGCAGTGCTAGTTTATCTGGCGGGGGGAGACCTTCTGTTTTCTTT. The chain links TRBV20-1 to TRBJ1-1, with a tentative D call TRBD1 (5 bases). The CDR3 sequence is 15 residues long. CDR1 is DFQATT and CDR2 is SNEGSKA in the germline V gene (reference sequence). V was trimmed by 3 bases and J by 13 bases, leaving 27 bases between them.

This rearrangement joins TRBV27 to TRBJ2-5; 12 bases match TRBD1. Germline CDR1 is MNHEY and CDR2 is SMNVEV (reference sequence). The CDR3 is made up of 15 amino acids. The junction had 5 bases not matched to a gene; V was cut back by 4 bases and J by 5 bases. The CDR3 spells CASSSGTGGRETQYF. The CDR3, as DNA: TGTGCCAGCAGTTCAGGGACAGGGGGCAGGGAGACCCAGTACTTC.

This clonotype occurred a few times. The chain links TRBV7-9 to TRBJ1-2; TRBD1 matches at 10 bases. The J segment lost 6 bases and the V segment lost 3 bases, leaving 4 bases of the junction unmatched. The CDR3 contains 14 residues. Germline lookup yields CDR1 SEHNR and CDR2 FQNEAQ (reference sequence). CDR3 in DNA: TGTGCCAGCAGCTTTACCGGGACAGGGGATGGCTACACCTTC. Protein: CASSFTGTGDGYTF.

J is TRBJ1-2 and V is TRBV12-3 or TRBV12-4; D not resolved. Trimming shortened V by 5 bases and J by 4 bases, and 11 bases separated the two germline ends. CDR3 size: 13 residues. The CDR3 reads CASSPAESYGYTF. In DNA, the CDR3 is TGTGCCAGCAGTCCGGCGGAAAGCTATGGCTACACCTTC.

V is TRBV28 and J is TRBJ2-5, with 7 bases fitting TRBD2. CDR1 is MDHEN, CDR2 SYDVKM, per germline. V shed 2 bases, J shed 2 bases, and the junction held 5 bases outside the gene matches. The CDR3 totals 15 residues. In nucleotides, the CDR3 is TGTGCCAGCAGTTTAGTGCCTAGCGGACAAGAGACCCAGTACTTC. Protein sequence: CASSLVPSGQETQYF.

Notes on this clonotype: At one end, the junction sequence differs from germline, possibly due to a read error. The chain employs TRBV10-3 and TRBJ2-3; 9 nucleotides align to TRBD2. CDR3 length equals 13 residues. Germline-derived CDR1 and CDR2 are ENHRY and SYGVKD. CDR3 coding DNA: TGTGCCATCAGTGACATGGCTAGCGGGACGCAGTATTTC. The encoded protein is CAISDMASGTQYF.

This clonotype has just one count. The chain recombines TRBV29-1 with TRBJ2-2; the match to TRBD2 covers 7 bases. V was clipped by 7 bases and J by 5 bases; unmatched bases: 10. The CDR3 runs to 14 residues. Germline V gene lookup returns CDR1 SQVTM and CDR2 ANQGSEA. The CDR3 bases are TGCAGCGGCACGAGCGGGATTGGAACCGGGGAGCTGTTTTTT. Residues: CSGTSGIGTGELFF.